The present entry profiles one T cell receptor (beta chain) with its context. Its specificity is unknown. The junction shows a germline mismatch at one end, possibly a read error. Both TCR beta VDJ combination and CDR3 sequence profiling were carried out. Genomic DNA was the template for this profiling. TCRdb fed the reads into MiXCR, producing one record per CDR3 protein. The sample holds roughly 280,000 distinct CDR3 sequences, 50% to 65% seen once. This record comes from a study of CD8+CD57+ T cells in acquired aplastic anemia. Turning to the study itself: Sorted CD4+ and CD8+ cells gave an average of approximately 3.4 ug of DNA. Study results and limitations: Simpson's diversity of CD8+ cells was not significantly different in patients compared with controls. Between patients and controls, around 31 CD8+ CDR3 sequences were found in common.

Patients selected for sequencing had displayed CD8+CD57+ cell expansion by flow cytometry. Every one of the patients had aplastic anemia (severe, acquired). This CDR3 contains 14 residues. Input material: sorted CD4+, CD8+, or CD8+CD57+ T cells (not recorded which) from PBMCs. V is TRBV12-3 or TRBV12-4 and J is TRBJ2-1; D may correspond to TRBD1 or TRBD2 (5 bases each). This sequence was found in a human donor with aplastic anemia. CDR3 nucleotides: TGTGCCAGCAGCTCCTCGGGACGACACAATGATCAGTTCTTC. It codes for CASSSSGRHNDQFF.